This section outlines one T cell receptor (beta chain) sequence together with its context. How the authors handled the data: Reference gene primer amplification gave nucleated cell count estimates. Clones were sequenced by immunoSEQ multiplex PCR, and TCRdb holds only the in-frame ones, with some missing. The V and J calls and clone size come from that table; D and trimming were worked out from the DNA. Of some 290,000 clones in the sample, 90% were seen once. The data were taken from a study of blood T cell repertoires in COVID-19. As for the study in general: From the United States, Italy and Spain came samples of acute and convalescent COVID-19. T cells, B-cell-depleted T cells, or PBMCs provided the cDNA or gDNA that served as material.

This CDR3 has 15 amino acids. Germline V gene lookup returns CDR1 SEHNR and CDR2 FQNEAQ (reference sequence). J was trimmed by 3 bases and V by 5 bases; bases with no gene match: 3. Patients of the Seattle cohort, enrolled during active infection, were followed longitudinally. This chain joins TRBV7-9 and TRBJ2-2; 10 nucleotides line up with TRBD2. Sequencing was done on a sample of peripheral blood. The TCR originated in a woman under 40 with COVID-19, enrolled during active disease. As DNA, the CDR3 is TGTGCCAGCAGCCTACTAGCGGGATACACCGGGGAGCTGTTTTTT. This sequence encodes CASSLLAGYTGELFF.